A selection of T cell receptor beta chains follows, all from one sample in a study of Ad26.COV2.S vaccination and SARS-CoV-2 variants. The table came from immunoSEQ multiplex PCR; TCRdb's copy has only in-frame clones and leaves some out. Here the sample spans more than 300,000 clones, more than 85% being singletons. Material: peripheral blood, obtained in a trial of Ad26.COV2.S vaccine versus placebo. The receptors shown here come from a person between 18 and 65 years old who received the Ad26.COV2.S COVID-19 vaccine or a placebo. Each CDR3 is given with its conserved first and last residue. A D gene is named only where the DNA matches it firmly. The size of a clone is reported for some rows only, either as once, few or many, or as a class for expanded clones.

v_call	clone_size	j_call	d_call	cdr3_aa	cdr3_nt
TRBV15	NA	TRBJ1-2	NA	CATSRDYTGQIYGYTF	TGTGCCACCAGCAGAGATTACACAGGTCAAATCTATGGCTACACCTTC
TRBV2	NA	TRBJ2-7	TRBD2	CASSEFAGLAGRPSYEQYF	TGTGCCAGCAGTGAATTTGCGGGACTAGCGGGAAGGCCCTCCTACGAGCAGTACTTC
TRBV6-1	few	TRBJ1-2	NA	CASSEAFWGARTF	TGTGCCAGCAGTGAAGCGTTCTGGGGGGCGCGTACCTTC
TRBV28	NA	TRBJ1-6	NA	CASSDNSPLHF	TGTGCCAGCAGCGACAATTCACCCCTCCACTTT
TRBV18	NA	TRBJ2-3	TRBD1	CASSPSQGVTQYF	TGTGCCAGCTCACCTTCACAGGGGGTTACGCAGTATTTT
TRBV19	NA	TRBJ1-1	TRBD1	CASSPGQARGGTEAFF	TGTGCCAGTAGTCCCGGACAGGCGCGCGGTGGGACTGAAGCTTTCTTT
TRBV5-5	NA	TRBJ2-5	NA	CASSLEGLLKSRETQYF	TGTGCCAGCAGCTTGGAGGGTCTCCTGAAGAGTCGGGAGACCCAGTACTTC
TRBV19	NA	TRBJ2-1	TRBD2	CASSMVTSGNEQFF	TGTGCCAGTAGTATGGTAACTAGCGGGAATGAGCAGTTCTTC
TRBV7-2	NA	TRBJ1-5	NA	CASSLAGTNQPQHF	TGTGCCAGCAGCTTAGCGGGGACCAATCAGCCCCAGCATTTT
TRBV7-9	NA	TRBJ2-2	NA	CASSVGTANTGELFF	TGTGCCAGCAGCGTCGGGACGGCGAACACCGGGGAGCTGTTTTTT
TRBV9	NA	TRBJ2-7	TRBD2	CASSPASGGYEQYF	TGTGCCAGCAGCCCGGCTAGCGGGGGCTACGAGCAGTACTTC
TRBV5-1	NA	TRBJ2-5	TRBD2	CASSLDPGTSQETQYF	TGCGCCAGCAGCTTGGATCCGGGGACTAGTCAAGAGACCCAGTACTTC
TRBV5-1	NA	TRBJ2-6	NA	CASSLDRVGSGANVLTF	TGCGCCAGCAGCTTGGACAGGGTCGGTTCTGGGGCCAACGTCCTGACTTTC
TRBV28	once	TRBJ2-7	TRBD1	CASSLYRDRGLEQYF	TGTGCCAGCAGTTTATACCGGGACAGGGGACTCGAGCAGTACTTC
TRBV10-1	few	TRBJ1-6	NA	CASSETAGVSPLHF	TGCGCCAGCAGTGAGACGGCAGGGGTTTCACCCCTCCACTTT
TRBV28	NA	TRBJ1-2	TRBD1	CASSFGGGEGAKFGYTF	TGTGCCAGCAGTTTTGGCGGGGGAGAGGGGGCCAAATTTGGCTACACCTTC
TRBV5-6	NA	TRBJ2-3	TRBD1	CASSLGQGWGDTQYF	TGTGCCAGCAGCTTGGGACAGGGGTGGGGCGATACGCAGTATTTT
TRBV6-5	NA	TRBJ1-4	NA	CASSYSTGLGNEKLFF	TGTGCCAGCAGTTACTCTACAGGGCTGGGAAATGAAAAACTGTTTTTT
TRBV9	NA	TRBJ1-3	NA	CASSPPEGSGNTIYF	TGTGCCAGCAGCCCTCCGGAGGGATCTGGAAACACCATATATTTT
TRBV12-3/TRBV12-4	NA	TRBJ2-7	NA	CASSFQSSYEQYF	TGTGCCAGCAGTTTTCAGAGCTCCTACGAGCAGTACTTC
TRBV9	NA	TRBJ2-2	TRBD1	CASSNRDRGRDTGELFF	TGTGCCAGCAGCAACCGGGACAGGGGGCGAGACACCGGGGAGCTGTTTTTT
TRBV9	once	TRBJ2-1	NA	CASSGSSYNEQFF	TGTGCCAGCAGCGGGAGCTCCTACAATGAGCAGTTCTTC
TRBV2	NA	TRBJ1-1	NA	CASTQRGFSNTEAFF	TGTGCCAGCACCCAAAGGGGGTTCTCCAACACTGAAGCTTTCTTT
TRBV7-8	NA	TRBJ2-2	NA	CASSLAGGGGTGELFF	TGTGCCAGCAGCTTAGCGGGGGGCGGCGGCACCGGGGAGCTGTTTTTT
TRBV6-1	NA	TRBJ2-5	NA	CASSERVAIETQYF	TGTGCCAGCAGTGAAAGGGTAGCAATAGAGACCCAGTACTTC
TRBV4-2	NA	TRBJ2-1	TRBD2	CASSGLAGDNEQFF	TGTGCCAGCAGCGGACTAGCGGGTGACAATGAGCAGTTCTTC
TRBV27	NA	TRBJ1-4	NA	CASSTRGADEKLFF	TGTGCCAGCAGCACGAGGGGCGCGGATGAAAAACTGTTTTTT
TRBV29-1	once	TRBJ1-2	TRBD1	CSVLGTDYGYTF	TGCAGCGTTTTGGGGACAGATTATGGCTACACCTTC
TRBV11-2	NA	TRBJ1-3	TRBD1	CASSLAPQGGRNTIYF	TGTGCCAGCAGCTTAGCCCCACAGGGGGGGCGAAACACCATATATTTT
TRBV6-2/TRBV6-3	NA	TRBJ2-7	TRBD1	CASSSRTGEAYEQYF	TGTGCCAGCAGTTCCAGGACAGGGGAAGCCTACGAGCAGTACTTC
TRBV7-7	NA	TRBJ2-5	NA	CASSRGQTAETQYF	TGTGCTAGCAGCAGAGGCCAGACGGCGGAGACCCAGTACTTC
TRBV5-6	NA	TRBJ1-1	NA	CASSLYRTEAFF	TGTGCCAGCAGCTTGTATCGCACTGAAGCTTTCTTT
TRBV5-1	NA	TRBJ2-7	NA	CASGSRDYEQYF	TGCGCCAGCGGCTCCCGGGACTACGAGCAGTACTTC
TRBV6-1	once	TRBJ2-7	TRBD1	CASSDTGGATYEQYF	TGTGCCAGCAGTGATACAGGGGGCGCGACATACGAGCAGTACTTC
TRBV28	NA	TRBJ2-3	NA	CASSLAAGRFTDTQYF	TGTGCCAGCAGTTTAGCGGCGGGCAGATTCACAGATACGCAGTATTTT